This T cell receptor (beta chain) was sequenced in a study of metastatic and nonmetastatic thyroid tumors. Study context: Samples came from malignant and benign thyroid patients, and repertoires were compared across blood and tumor or nodule tissue.

Notes on the study in general: Versus benign nodules, malignant thyroid tumors reportedly had significantly higher TCR beta diversity, in blood and tumor.

Before thyroid surgery, none of the patients had received any treatment. V trimming: 4 bases; J trimming: 2 bases; junction bases outside the gene matches: 5. The germline V gene has CDR1 SEHNR and CDR2 FQNEAQ (reference sequence). This CDR3 region has 14 residues. This clone was recorded many times. Its cognate antigen is unknown. As handled by the study authors: For papillary thyroid cancer, a distant-metastasis classifier was constructed from CDR3 differences observed across clinicopathological groups. From the PCR reads, TCRdb re-called clones with MiXCR. The V and J calls shown here were made by TCRdb, not taken from the authors' results. The repertoire holds roughly 57,000 clones, with 20% as singletons.

The chain carries TRBV7-9 and TRBJ2-7; 7 bases agree with TRBD1. The source material was blood. The TCR sequence derives from a female donor with papillary thyroid cancer or a benign thyroid nodule (not recorded which). Some clones in this sample may be carry-over from other donors' samples. The CDR3 DNA reads as TGTGCCAGCAGCTCCCCGGGACAGCCCTACGAGCAGTACTTC. Translation gives CASSSPGQPYEQYF.